A single sample is the source of the 32 T cell receptor beta chains below, sequenced in a study of OX40 agonist ivuxolimab in advanced cancers. TCRdb's copy holds only in-frame clones and misses some; the assay was immunoSEQ multiplex PCR. The repertoire has about 98,000 clones, more than 85% of them found once; the top ten carry about 0.8%. The sample in question was CD4+ or CD8+ T cells sorted from blood, obtained in a trial of the OX40 agonist ivuxolimab. The receptors were gathered from an adult with an advanced solid tumor such as melanoma, head and neck, liver or kidney cancer.

This clone was picked up one time. The chain recombines TRBV4-3 with TRBJ1-1, with D possibly being TRBD1 (5 bases). Trimming removed 3 bases from V and 1 base from J, with 9 bases in between. This CDR3 region has 14 residues. Germline V gene sequence: CDR1 LGHNA, CDR2 YSLEER. CDR3 coding DNA: TGCGCCAGCAGCCAGGGACGGGGGAACACTGAAGCTTTCTTT. It translates to CASSQGRGNTEAFF.

The chain links TRBV4-2 to TRBJ2-1; D is uncertain. This CDR3 spans 16 amino acids. Per the germline V gene, CDR1 is LGHNA and CDR2 is YNFKEQ. Trimming removed 3 bases at V and 5 bases at J, with 17 bases between. The CDR3 sequence: CASSQAEAPRDNEQFF. The CDR3 coding sequence is TGTGCCAGCAGCCAGGCAGAGGCGCCAAGAGACAATGAGCAGTTCTTC.

The CDR3 here is CASRRYRGDEQYF. The CDR3 nucleotides are TGTGCCAGCAGGCGATACAGGGGCGACGAGCAGTACTTC. This sequence joins TRBV6-6 and TRBJ2-7, with 7 bases fitting TRBD1. The germline CDR1 and CDR2 sequences are MNHNY and SVGAGI (reference sequence). The CDR3 has 13 residues. V was pared by 6 bases and J by 5 bases, with 7 bases of the junction left unmatched.

The chain employs TRBV5-1 and TRBJ1-1; D call uncertain. The CDR3 length is 15 residues. Germline V gene sequence: CDR1 SGHRS, CDR2 YFSETQ. V was cut by 3 bases and J by 3 bases, with 15 bases left in between. The CDR3 reads CASSYFRRSYTEAFF. DNA for the CDR3: TGCGCCAGCAGCTATTTCAGACGGTCATACACTGAAGCTTTCTTT.

Concerning this clone itself: At one end the junction does not follow the germline gene, possibly because of a read error. This sequence joins TRBV7-6 and TRBJ2-5; D remains ambiguous. CDR3 size: 15 residues. CDR1 is SGHVS and CDR2 is FNYEAQ in the germline V gene. CDR3 sequence (DNA): TGTGCCAGCAGCTTTGGGTCTGACCGGAAAGAGGCCCAGTACTTC. This sequence encodes CASSFGSDRKEAQYF. The full variable domain, its missing parts supplied by reference TRBV7-6 and TRBJ2-5, is GAGVSQSPRYKVTKRGQDVALRCDPISGHVSLYWYRQALGQGPEFLTYFNYEAQQDKSGLPNDRFSAERPEGSISTLTIQRTEQRDSAMYRCASSFGSDRKEAQYFGPGTRLLVL.

In its sample, this clone was seen a few times. V usage is TRBV30 and J usage is TRBJ1-5; D call uncertain. The CDR3 consists of 13 residues. Per the germline V gene, CDR1 is GTSNPN and CDR2 is SVGIG (reference sequence). Trimming shortened V by 0 bases and J by 5 bases, and 8 bases separated the two germline ends. CDR3 sequence reads: CAWSVHVDQPQHF. The CDR3 coding sequence is TGTGCCTGGAGTGTACATGTGGATCAGCCCCAGCATTTT.

This chain uses TRBV7-3 with TRBJ2-1; TRBD1 matches at 7 bases. Germline V gene lookup returns CDR1 SGHTA and CDR2 FQGTGA. V shed 3 bases and J 5 bases; nucleotides not matched to a gene: 10. The CDR3 is 16 amino acids. In DNA form, the CDR3 reads TGTGCCAGCAGCTTTGAGGGGGCGATGGTCAACAATGAGCAGTTCTTC. Its protein product is CASSFEGAMVNNEQFF.

This chain links TRBV19 with TRBJ2-1; D tentatively reads TRBD1 or TRBD2 (5 bases each). The CDR3 is 13 residues long. The germline V gene has CDR1 LNHDA and CDR2 SQIVND (reference sequence). The ends were cut back, 7 bases at V and 9 bases at J, with 16 bases in the middle. CDR3 nucleotides: TGTGCCAGTACCTCAAGAATAGGGACTGAGCAGTTCTTC. Protein sequence: CASTSRIGTEQFF.

V gene TRBV21-1 combines with J gene TRBJ2-7; the table's D call of TRBD2 was not tested on the DNA. TRBV21-1 is a pseudogene segment. This CDR3 has 14 amino acids. In DNA, the CDR3 is TGTGCCAGCAGCAATCAGCGGGGCTACTACGAGCAGTACGTC. Its translation: CASSNQRGYYEQYV.

CDR3 coding DNA: TGTGCCAGCAGTTTGCGTCCTGGGAGCGGGTCCTACAATGAGCAGTTCTTC. Its translation: CASSLRPGSGSYNEQFF. The gene calls are TRBV28 and TRBJ2-1; tentative D call: TRBD2 (6 bases). V lost 3 bases, J lost 1 base, and 16 bases lay in between. Germline CDR1 MDHEN, CDR2 SYDVKM. The CDR3 contains 17 residues. Filled out from reference TRBV28 and TRBJ2-1, the complete variable domain reads DVKVTQSSRYLVKRTGEKVFLECVQDMDHENMFWYRQDPGLGLRLIYFSYDVKMKEKGDIPEGYSVSREKKERFSLILESASTNQTSMYLCASSLRPGSGSYNEQFFGPGTRLTVL.

This chain joins TRBV7-9 and TRBJ2-1; possible D gene TRBD2, 5 bases. The CDR3 loop spans 14 amino acids. Per germline, CDR1 SEHNR and CDR2 FQNEAQ (reference sequence). V lost 0 bases and J lost 10, with 13 bases in between. The CDR3 nucleotides are TGTGCCAGCAGCTTAGCGGGAGCATTTCACGAGCAGTTCTTC. It yields the protein CASSLAGAFHEQFF.

The chain employs TRBV11-2 and TRBJ2-7; 8 bases map to TRBD2. CDR3 length: 14 residues. Germline assignment: CDR1 SGHAT and CDR2 FQNNGV. V dropped 1 base and J dropped 6; count of bases not matched to a gene: 5. The CDR3 loop reads CASSLAGGPVEQYF. For the CDR3, the DNA is TGTGCCAGCAGCTTAGCGGGAGGGCCGGTCGAGCAGTACTTC. The full variable domain, with the rest looked up from reference TRBV11-2 and TRBJ2-7, is EAGVAQSPRYKIIEKRQSVAFWCNPISGHATLYWYQQILGQGPKLLIQFQNNGVVDDSQLPKDRFSAERLKGVDSTLKIQPAKLEDSAVYLCASSLAGGPVEQYFGPGTRLTVT.

The chain uses TRBV2 and TRBJ2-7, with a weak D call TRBD2 (6 bases). Trimming stripped 3 bases from V and 7 bases from J, with 16 bases between. Germline assignment: CDR1 SNHLY and CDR2 FYNNEI. The CDR3 loop spans 14 amino acids. CDR3 sequence reads: CASSEEGSPGEQYF. The DNA for the CDR3 is TGTGCCAGCAGTGAGGAGGGGTCCCCGGGAGAGCAGTACTTC.

This chain uses TRBV6-1 with TRBJ1-3; no clear D gene. The V and J ends lost 0 bases and 4 bases respectively, with 7 bases between them. CDR1 is MNHNS, CDR2 SASEGT, per germline. The CDR3 consists of 14 residues. CDR3 region: CASSEASSGNTIYF. The CDR3 DNA reads TGTGCCAGCAGTGAAGCGAGTTCGGGAAACACCATATATTTT.

The J gene is TRBJ1-2, the V gene TRBV5-1, with 9 bases lining up with TRBD1. The V segment lost 3 bases and the J segment 6 bases; nucleotides outside the gene matches: 6. The CDR3 runs 14 residues. Germline CDR1 SGHRS, CDR2 YFSETQ. CDR3 nucleotides: TGCGCCAGCAGCTCAGACAGGGGGGACGATGGCTACACCTTC. Encoded protein: CASSSDRGDDGYTF.

In this sample, this clone turned up once. This chain connects TRBV5-1 to TRBJ1-5; no reliable D call. Trimming pared 4 bases from V and 7 bases from J, leaving 18 bases between. CDR3 length equals 15 residues. The germline CDR1 and CDR2 sequences are SGHRS and YFSETQ. The CDR3 loop reads CASSENVGPGQPQHF. CDR3 nucleotide sequence: TGCGCCAGCAGCGAGAACGTAGGGCCCGGCCAGCCCCAGCATTTT. The complete variable domain, with remaining parts taken from reference TRBV5-1 and TRBJ1-5, reads KAGVTQTPRYLIKTRGQQVTLSCSPISGHRSVSWYQQTPGQGLQFLFEYFSETQRNKGNFPGRFSGRQFSNSRSEMNVSTLELGDSALYLCASSENVGPGQPQHFGDGTRLSIL.

This chain links TRBV2 with TRBJ2-7; TRBD1 matches 7 bases. Per germline, CDR1 SNHLY and CDR2 FYNNEI. CDR3 length: 11 amino acids. V lost 9 bases, J lost 8 bases, and 7 bases stayed unmatched. The CDR3 reads CASSDRRQQYV. In DNA, the CDR3 is TGTGCCAGTTCGGACAGGCGACAGCAGTACGTC.

V and J are TRBV5-4 and TRBJ1-1; 9 bases fit TRBD1. The CDR3 contains 14 residues. J lost 4 bases, V lost 5 bases, and 6 bases had no gene match. Germline CDR1 SGHNT, CDR2 YYREEE (reference sequence). The CDR3 sequence: CASSKQGAGTEAFF. The CDR3 nucleotides read TGTGCCAGCAGTAAACAGGGGGCCGGCACTGAAGCTTTCTTT.

The chain carries TRBV5-1 and TRBJ1-2; tentative D call: TRBD1 (6 bases). Trimming left V 3 bases short and J 6 bases short, with 15 bases between. The CDR3 is 14 residues long. From germline, CDR1 is SGHRS and CDR2 YFSETQ. The CDR3 loop reads CASSSNNRENGYTF. CDR3 coding DNA: TGCGCCAGCAGCTCGAATAACAGGGAGAATGGCTACACCTTC.

This clone was observed a handful of times. The chain carries TRBV6-1 and TRBJ1-2, with D possibly TRBD1 on 6 matching bases. The germline V gene encodes CDR1 MNHNS and CDR2 SASEGT. This CDR3 contains 13 residues. V lost 6 bases to trimming and J lost 3 bases, with 11 bases between them. DNA of the CDR3: TGTGCCAGCAGATCCAGGACAGACTATGGCTACACCTTC. Its translation is CASRSRTDYGYTF.

The chain recombines TRBV5-1 with TRBJ1-5; weak D call: TRBD1 (5 bases). V was shortened by 2 bases and J by 5 bases, with 8 bases between the two germline ends. The CDR3 consists of 13 residues. From germline, CDR1 is SGHRS and CDR2 YFSETQ. The CDR3 DNA sequence: TGCGCCAGCAGCTTTGACAGCGATCAGCCCCAGCATTTT. Translation gives CASSFDSDQPQHF.

This clone has a handful of counts. V and J are TRBV30 and TRBJ1-1; no firm D call. Germline CDR1 is GTSNPN and CDR2 is SVGIG (reference sequence). CDR3 length: 13 amino acids. Trimming pared 4 bases from V and 0 bases from J, leaving 9 bases between. CDR3 nucleotides: TGTGCCTGGACGGAGAGCATGAACACTGAAGCTTTCTTT. Translated: CAWTESMNTEAFF.

The V gene is TRBV7-2, the J gene TRBJ1-3; D is undetermined. CDR3 length: 12 residues. V shed 8 bases and J shed 5 bases, with 10 bases lying between them. Germline-derived CDR1 and CDR2 are SGHTA and FQGNSA. This chain's CDR3 is CASSPQRNTIYF. In nucleotides, the CDR3 is TGTGCCAGCTCACCTCAAAGAAACACCATATATTTT.

The V gene is TRBV6-1, the J gene TRBJ1-5; perhaps TRBD1 as D (6 bases). CDR3 length: 14 amino acids. Trimming shortened V by 6 bases and J by 3 bases, and 12 bases separated the two germline ends. The germline gives CDR1 MNHNS, CDR2 SASEGT. CDR3 sequence reads: CASSPTGYNQPQHF. Written as DNA, the CDR3 is TGTGCCAGCAGCCCTACAGGGTACAATCAGCCCCAGCATTTT.

The genes are TRBV30 and TRBJ2-1; D may be TRBD2 (5 bases). CDR1 is GTSNPN, CDR2 SVGIG, per germline (reference sequence). The CDR3 loop spans 14 amino acids. V lost 8 bases, J lost 5 bases, and 19 bases lay in between. The CDR3 spells CAHGGGSENNEQFF. The DNA for the CDR3 is TGTGCCCATGGAGGTGGTAGCGAAAACAATGAGCAGTTCTTC.

This chain connects TRBV30 to TRBJ1-6; no definite D call. V lost 7 bases and J lost 0, with 16 bases in between. Looked up from germline, CDR1 is GTSNPN and CDR2 is SVGIG (reference sequence). CDR3 length: 16 amino acids. The CDR3 loop is CASTLAGGSYNSPLHF. The CDR3 nucleotides are TGTGCCTCAACCCTGGCCGGTGGCTCCTATAATTCACCCCTCCACTTT.

This clone has a single count. J is TRBJ2-2 and V is TRBV7-2; 10 positions match TRBD2. The CDR3 consists of 14 residues. The V and J ends lost 8 bases and 5 bases, in that order; junction bases with no gene match: 5. Germline CDR1 and CDR2: SGHTA and FQGNSA. This CDR3 is CASGVSGRTGELFF. In DNA, the CDR3 is TGTGCCAGCGGGGTTAGCGGGAGGACCGGGGAGCTGTTTTTT.

This rearrangement joins TRBV11-2 to TRBJ2-7; a possible D gene is TRBD2 (6 bases). The CDR3 extends over 12 amino acids. Germline loops: CDR1 SGHAT, CDR2 FQNNGV. V shed 2 bases and J shed 9 bases, with 11 bases lying between them. CDR3 residues: CASSLQGGRQYF. The CDR3 DNA sequence: TGTGCCAGCAGCTTACAGGGAGGAAGGCAGTACTTC.

This sequence joins TRBV6-4 and TRBJ1-2; 8 bases fit TRBD1. In germline, CDR1 is MRHNA, CDR2 SNTAGT. The V gene end was trimmed by 11 bases and the J gene end by 5 bases; junction bases not matched to a gene: 7. The CDR3 length is 12 residues. The CDR3 protein is CAPPDREYGYTF. The CDR3, as DNA: TGTGCCCCCCCGGACAGGGAATATGGCTACACCTTC.

The chain combines TRBV28 with TRBJ1-1; possible D gene TRBD1, 6 bases. V shed 3 bases and J shed 5 bases, with 13 bases lying between them. There are 14 residues in the CDR3. CDR1 and CDR2 (germline): MDHEN, SYDVKM. CDR3 protein: CASSLEGVWTEAFF. The CDR3 DNA reads as TGTGCCAGCAGTTTGGAGGGGGTGTGGACTGAAGCTTTCTTT. Drawing the rest from reference TRBV28 and TRBJ1-1, the complete variable domain is DVKVTQSSRYLVKRTGEKVFLECVQDMDHENMFWYRQDPGLGLRLIYFSYDVKMKEKGDIPEGYSVSREKKERFSLILESASTNQTSMYLCASSLEGVWTEAFFGQGTRLTVV.

V is TRBV6-6 and J is TRBJ1-5; D not certain. CDR1 is MNHNY and CDR2 is SVGAGI in the germline V gene (reference sequence). This CDR3 comprises 15 residues. Deletions cut 0 bases from V and 0 bases from J, with 6 bases between. CDR3 loop: CASSYSLNSNQPQHF. CDR3 DNA: TGTGCCAGCAGTTACTCCTTGAATAGCAATCAGCCCCAGCATTTT.

V and J are TRBV5-6 and TRBJ2-7; D is undetermined. V lost 2 bases and J 2 bases, leaving 11 bases between the germline ends. The CDR3 length is 14 residues. From germline, CDR1 is SGHDT and CDR2 YYEEEE. The CDR3 reads CASSLGQLTYEQYV. The DNA of the CDR3 is TGTGCCAGCAGCTTAGGTCAGCTGACCTACGAGCAGTACGTC.